A selection of T cell receptor beta chains follows, all from one sample in a study of blood T cell repertoires in COVID-19. TCRdb's copy holds only in-frame clones and misses some; the assay was immunoSEQ multiplex PCR. The sample has a few hundred thousand clones, approximately 82% seen once. The sample taken for sequencing was peripheral blood. The receptors were sampled from a woman aged 35 to 49 who had recovered from COVID-19. The CDR3 runs from the conserved cysteine through the conserved F or W.

cdr3_length: 16
j_call: TRBJ2-3
v_call: TRBV18
cdr3_aa: CASSLQWQPSTDTQYF

cdr3_length: 15
j_call: TRBJ1-1
v_call: TRBV7-9
cdr3_aa: CASSRTAEMNTEAFF

cdr3_length: 15
j_call: TRBJ2-2
v_call: TRBV18
cdr3_aa: CASSNNRVTTGELFF

cdr3_length: 15
j_call: TRBJ2-2
v_call: TRBV18
cdr3_aa: CASSLGTGNTGELFF

cdr3_length: 14
j_call: TRBJ2-7
v_call: TRBV6-5
cdr3_aa: CASSYSGGTYEQYF

cdr3_length: 15
j_call: TRBJ2-5
v_call: TRBV3-1/TRBV3-2
cdr3_aa: CASSQFAGAEETQYF

cdr3_length: 13
j_call: TRBJ2-3
v_call: TRBV5-6
cdr3_aa: CASRTYSTDTQYF

cdr3_length: 13
j_call: TRBJ1-5
v_call: TRBV7-2
cdr3_aa: CASSPGRNQPQHF

cdr3_length: 15
j_call: TRBJ2-5
v_call: TRBV2
cdr3_aa: CASTRDRDGRETQYF

cdr3_length: 13
j_call: TRBJ1-1
v_call: TRBV28
cdr3_aa: CASFVQGDTEAFF

cdr3_length: 12
j_call: TRBJ1-2
v_call: TRBV30
cdr3_aa: CAWSVGGYGYTF

cdr3_length: 16
j_call: TRBJ1-3
v_call: TRBV5-4
cdr3_aa: CASSSRQTNSGNTIYF

cdr3_length: 15
j_call: TRBJ1-5
v_call: TRBV19
cdr3_aa: CASSHQDRVGQPQHF

cdr3_length: 15
j_call: TRBJ1-2
v_call: TRBV4-3
cdr3_aa: CASSQDPGDHYGYTF

cdr3_length: 16
j_call: TRBJ1-1
v_call: TRBV19
cdr3_aa: CASSTRQFTMNTEAFF

cdr3_length: 15
j_call: TRBJ2-7
v_call: TRBV18
cdr3_aa: CASSPGQGGTYEQYF

cdr3_length: 14
j_call: TRBJ1-6
v_call: TRBV3-1/TRBV3-2
cdr3_aa: CASSQADRGAALHF

cdr3_length: 13
j_call: TRBJ2-7
v_call: TRBV28
cdr3_aa: CASSLYVGGEQYF

cdr3_length: 13
j_call: TRBJ2-1
v_call: TRBV7-2
cdr3_aa: CASSAGVPNEQFF

cdr3_length: 16
j_call: TRBJ2-3
v_call: TRBV10-3
cdr3_aa: CAISPRTSGGANTQYF

cdr3_length: 15
j_call: TRBJ2-3
v_call: TRBV4-1
cdr3_aa: CASSAQQGSTDTQYF

cdr3_length: 12
j_call: TRBJ2-3
v_call: TRBV12-5
cdr3_aa: CASGSNFDTQYF

cdr3_length: 14
j_call: TRBJ1-2
v_call: TRBV6-4
cdr3_aa: CASSDGQGIDGYTF

cdr3_length: 16
j_call: TRBJ2-2
v_call: TRBV12-5
cdr3_aa: CASGPGTSGETGELFF

cdr3_length: 18
j_call: TRBJ1-2
v_call: TRBV6-4
cdr3_aa: CASSPRSGTLGIGYGYTF

cdr3_length: 15
j_call: TRBJ2-1
v_call: TRBV7-2
cdr3_aa: CASSISEGTYNEQFF

cdr3_length: 15
j_call: TRBJ2-7
v_call: TRBV18
cdr3_aa: CASSPTSGGTYEQYF

cdr3_length: 14
j_call: TRBJ1-3
v_call: TRBV9
cdr3_aa: CASSATVGGNTIYF

cdr3_length: 13
j_call: TRBJ1-4
v_call: TRBV6-5
cdr3_aa: CASAGFPNEKLFF

cdr3_length: 17
j_call: TRBJ2-1
v_call: TRBV7-6
cdr3_aa: CASSLRIQGGRPNEQFF

cdr3_length: 14
j_call: TRBJ1-3
v_call: TRBV7-2
cdr3_aa: CASRLTGAGNTIYF